The source of this T cell receptor beta chain is a study of T cell responses to AZD1222 COVID-19 vaccine. The germline CDR1 and CDR2 sequences are SGHRS and YFSETQ. Trimming took 6 bases from V and 7 from J; bases not matched to a gene: 13. The CDR3 totals 16 residues. Clones were sequenced by immunoSEQ multiplex PCR, and TCRdb holds only the in-frame ones, with some missing. The sample has some 120,000 clones; around 93% are singletons. The specimen comprised peripheral blood, sampled 28 days after the second AZD1222 dose. The chain links TRBV5-1 to TRBJ2-2; 9 nucleotides match TRBD2. The TCR originated in an adult who received the AZD1222 COVID-19 vaccine. The CDR3 sequence is CASILLAGVYYGELFF. CDR3 coding DNA: TGCGCCAGCATTCTGTTAGCGGGAGTTTACTACGGGGAGCTGTTTTTT.